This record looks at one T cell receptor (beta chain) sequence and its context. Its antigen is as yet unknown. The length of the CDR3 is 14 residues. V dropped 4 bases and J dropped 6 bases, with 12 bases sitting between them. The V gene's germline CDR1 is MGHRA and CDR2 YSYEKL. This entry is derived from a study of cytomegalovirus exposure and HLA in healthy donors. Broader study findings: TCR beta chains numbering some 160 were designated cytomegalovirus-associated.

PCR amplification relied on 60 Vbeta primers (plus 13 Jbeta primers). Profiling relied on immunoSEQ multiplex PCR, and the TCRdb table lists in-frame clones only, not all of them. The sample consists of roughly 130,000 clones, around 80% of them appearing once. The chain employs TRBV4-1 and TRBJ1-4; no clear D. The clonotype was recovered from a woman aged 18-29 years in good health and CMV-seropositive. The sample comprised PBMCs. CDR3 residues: CASSLQQRDEKLFF. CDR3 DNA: TGCGCCAGCAGCCTCCAACAGAGAGATGAAAAACTGTTTTTT.